This note documents a single T cell receptor beta chain sequence. This sample is drawn from a study of cytomegalovirus exposure and HLA in healthy donors. The PCR made use of 60 Vbeta and 13 Jbeta primers. Sequencing was performed with immunoSEQ multiplex PCR; in TCRdb, only in-frame clones are kept and a portion is missing. The sample shows some 130,000 clones, over 70% of them seen only once. This CDR3 spans 15 amino acids. The V gene's germline CDR1 is MNHNS and CDR2 SASEGT. V dropped 7 bases and J dropped 4 bases, with 16 bases sitting between them. This receptor was identified in a man aged 25 to 40 in good health and CMV-seronegative. V gene TRBV6-1 combines with J gene TRBJ1-4, with D possibly matching TRBD1 (5 bases). The sequencing sample was made of PBMCs. The CDR3 sequence is CASIQSKGDNEKLFF. The CDR3 DNA is TGTGCCAGCATCCAAAGCAAAGGGGATAATGAAAAACTGTTTTTT.